A single sample is the source of the 9 T cell receptor beta chains below, sequenced in a study of shared clonotypes between healthy human individuals. Method: immunoSEQ multiplex PCR; TCRdb's copy keeps in-frame clones and lacks some. The sample shows approximately 2.5 million clones, just over 90% of them seen only once. Sequencing was done on a sample of naive CD4+ T cells sorted from blood. Subset of the sample: CD45RA+ positively selected. The receptors here all came from a man aged 18 to 29 in good health.

The chain couples TRBV10-1 to TRBJ2-7, with 9 bases identical to TRBD1. CDR1 is WNHNN, CDR2 SYGVQD, per germline (reference sequence). Unmatched junction bases numbered 12, after V lost 10 bases and J lost 5 bases. This CDR3 spans 14 amino acids. Written as DNA, the CDR3 is TGCGCCACTTTGGCCGGGACAGGGACCGACGAGCAGTACTTC. Protein: CATLAGTGTDEQYF.

As for this clone: The same CDR3 also results from other DNA sequences found in this sample. This chain joins TRBV19 and TRBJ2-3, with TRBD2 identical over 10 bases. The CDR3 has 16 amino acids. V dropped 2 bases and J dropped 0; count of bases not matched to a gene: 2. Looked up from germline, CDR1 is LNHDA and CDR2 is SQIVND (reference sequence). The CDR3 loop reads CASSILAGASTDTQYF. The CDR3 DNA reads TGTGCCAGTAGTATACTAGCGGGAGCCAGCACAGATACGCAGTATTTT. Variable domain in full (rest from reference TRBV19 and TRBJ2-3): DGGITQSPKYLFRKEGQNVTLSCEQNLNHDAMYWYRQDPGQGLRLIYYSQIVNDFQKGDIAEGYSVSREKKESFPLTVTSAQKNPTAFYLCASSILAGASTDTQYFGPGTRLTVL.

Comment on this clone: The same CDR3 is also encoded by other DNA sequences in this sample. The rearrangement links TRBV20-1 to TRBJ1-1, with D unresolved. Germline lookup yields CDR1 DFQATT and CDR2 SNEGSKA (reference sequence). The CDR3 has 11 residues. V was shortened by 1 base and J by 6 bases, with 6 bases between the two germline ends. In DNA, the CDR3 is TGCAGTGCTAGAGGGGGTTCTGAAGCTTTCTTT. Amino acids: CSARGGSEAFF.

J is TRBJ2-7 and V is TRBV30; TRBD2 might be the D (5 bases). The V end was cut by 3 bases, the J end by 7 bases, with 13 bases between. Germline V CDR1 and CDR2: GTSNPN, SVGIG (reference sequence). This CDR3 is built from 12 residues. Written as DNA, the CDR3 is TGTGCCTGGAGAACCCCACGAGGGGAGCAGTACTTC. This sequence encodes CAWRTPRGEQYF.

The chain uses TRBV28 and TRBJ2-1; perhaps TRBD2 as D (5 bases). Germline lookup yields CDR1 MDHEN and CDR2 SYDVKM. The CDR3 is 15 amino acids. V dropped 2 bases and J dropped 0 bases, with 8 bases sitting between them. The DNA of the CDR3 is TGTGCCAGCAGTTTACATAGCGTCTCCTACAATGAGCAGTTCTTC. Residues: CASSLHSVSYNEQFF.

The V gene is TRBV10-2, the J gene TRBJ2-1; TRBD2 is a possible D gene (5 bases). CDR1 is WSHSY, CDR2 SAAADI, per germline. Trimming left V 6 bases short and J 0 bases short, with 12 bases between. The CDR3 spans 15 residues. CDR3 nucleotides: TGCGCCAGCAGCCAGGACTGGAGCTCCTACAATGAGCAGTTCTTC. This gives the protein CASSQDWSSYNEQFF.

This chain links TRBV30 with TRBJ1-1, with a tentative D call TRBD1 (6 bases). CDR1 and CDR2 (germline): GTSNPN, SVGIG (reference sequence). The CDR3 is 13 residues long. Deletions cut 8 bases from V and 5 bases from J, with 18 bases between. Here the CDR3 reads CANQGGAGTEAFF. CDR3 nucleotides: TGTGCCAACCAAGGGGGTGCAGGGACTGAAGCTTTCTTT.

This clone was counted between two and nine times. V usage is TRBV25-1 and J usage is TRBJ1-1, with TRBD1 identical over 7 bases. This CDR3 has 15 amino acids. Germline V gene data show CDR1 as MGHDK and CDR2 as SYGVNS. The V and J ends lost 1 base and 5 bases, in that order; junction bases with no gene match: 7. CDR3 DNA sequence: TGTGCCAGCAGTGAATCCGCCCCACAGGGGACTGAAGCTTTCTTT. Translating gives CASSESAPQGTEAFF.

Written as DNA, the CDR3 is TGTGCCAGCTCACATGGACAGGGAAGTTGGCCCAAAAACATTCAGTACTTC. Translation gives CASSHGQGSWPKNIQYF. This sequence joins TRBV18 and TRBJ2-4; 8 positions match TRBD1. This CDR3 has 17 residues. Germline CDR1 KGHSH, CDR2 LQKENI. The junction had 10 bases not matched to a gene; V was cut back by 4 bases and J by 2 bases.